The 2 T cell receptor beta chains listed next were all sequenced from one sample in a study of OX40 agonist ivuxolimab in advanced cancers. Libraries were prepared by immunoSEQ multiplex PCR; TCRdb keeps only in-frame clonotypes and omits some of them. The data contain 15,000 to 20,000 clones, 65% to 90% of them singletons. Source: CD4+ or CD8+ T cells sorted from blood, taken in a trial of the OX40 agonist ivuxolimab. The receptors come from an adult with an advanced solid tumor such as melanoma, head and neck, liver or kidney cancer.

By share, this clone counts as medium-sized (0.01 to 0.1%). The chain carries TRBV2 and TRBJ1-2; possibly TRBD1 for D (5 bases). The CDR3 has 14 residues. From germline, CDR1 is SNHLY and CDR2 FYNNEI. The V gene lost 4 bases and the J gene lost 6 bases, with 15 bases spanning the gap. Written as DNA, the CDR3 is TGTGCCAGCAGTGCGTCAGGGCTGAGGGATGGCTACACCTTC. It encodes CASSASGLRDGYTF.

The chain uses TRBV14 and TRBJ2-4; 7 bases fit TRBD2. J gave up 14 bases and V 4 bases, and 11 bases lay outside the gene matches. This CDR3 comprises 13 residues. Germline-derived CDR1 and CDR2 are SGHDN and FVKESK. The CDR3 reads CASSRFREDNKYF. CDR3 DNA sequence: TGTGCCAGCAGCCGGTTCCGGGAGGACAACAAGTACTTC.